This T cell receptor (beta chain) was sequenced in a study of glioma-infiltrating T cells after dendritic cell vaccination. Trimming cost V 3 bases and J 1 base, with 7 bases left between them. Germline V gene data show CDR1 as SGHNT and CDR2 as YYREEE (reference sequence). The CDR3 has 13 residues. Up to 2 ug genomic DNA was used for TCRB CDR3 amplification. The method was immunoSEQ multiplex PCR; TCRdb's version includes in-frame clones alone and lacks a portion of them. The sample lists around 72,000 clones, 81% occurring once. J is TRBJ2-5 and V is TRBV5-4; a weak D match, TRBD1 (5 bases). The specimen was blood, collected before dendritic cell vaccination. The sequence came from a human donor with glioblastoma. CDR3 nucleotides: TGTGCCAGCAGCTCAGGGATCCAAGAGACCCAGTACTTC. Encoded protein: CASSSGIQETQYF.